These T cell receptor beta chains were read from a single sample in a study of beta chain features in type 1 diabetes. The repertoire was sequenced with immunoSEQ multiplex PCR; TCRdb's copy has only in-frame clones and lacks some. The table records around 690,000 clones, around 11% of them present only once. The sample was naive CD4+ T cells from blood. The receptors stem from a man under 40 with type 1 diabetes. Each CDR3 is given with its conserved first and last residue. D genes are given only for firm matches. Only some rows state a clone size, as once, few, many or a class for expanded clones.

length: 14
V: TRBV6-5
J: TRBJ2-7
size: once
D: NA
DNA: TGTGCCAGCAGTTACGGGGCAGGCGGGTTCGAGCAGTACTTC
CDR3: CASSYGAGGFEQYF

length: 14
V: TRBV7-2
J: TRBJ2-7
size: NA
D: NA
DNA: TGTGCCAGCAGCCCCGGGGGGCTCCCCTACGAGCAGTACTTC
CDR3: CASSPGGLPYEQYF

length: 13
V: TRBV6-6
J: TRBJ1-5
size: few
D: NA
DNA: TGTGCCAGCAGCCAGCACCTAGGTCAGCCCCAGCATTTT
CDR3: CASSQHLGQPQHF

length: 12
V: TRBV30
J: TRBJ1-2
size: few
D: TRBD1
DNA: TGTGCCTGGAGTGTACAGGGGAATGGCTACACCTTC
CDR3: CAWSVQGNGYTF

length: 14
V: TRBV4-1
J: TRBJ2-7
size: NA
D: NA
DNA: TGCGCCAGCAGCCGAGGGACCGACCTCTACGAGCAGTACTTC
CDR3: CASSRGTDLYEQYF

length: 17
V: TRBV9
J: TRBJ2-2
size: NA
D: TRBD1
DNA: TGTGCCAGCAGTCCAAGAAGGGGACAGGTCATACCCGGGGAGCTGTTTTTT
CDR3: CASSPRRGQVIPGELFF

length: 12
V: TRBV5-1
J: TRBJ2-5
size: NA
D: NA
DNA: TGCGCCAGCAGCTTGGATACAGAGACCCAGTACTTC
CDR3: CASSLDTETQYF

length: 13
V: TRBV6-5
J: TRBJ2-7
size: few
D: NA
DNA: TGTGCCAGCAGGCTTCCCGGGGCCTACGAGCAGTACTTC
CDR3: CASRLPGAYEQYF

length: 13
V: TRBV7-6
J: TRBJ1-5
size: few
D: NA
DNA: TGTGCCAGCAGCGGCGGGGATCAACAGCCCCAGCATTTT
CDR3: CASSGGDQQPQHF

length: 14
V: TRBV9
J: TRBJ1-5
size: NA
D: NA
DNA: TGTGCCAGCAGCGTAGGGGCAGGAAATCAGCCCCAGCATTTT
CDR3: CASSVGAGNQPQHF

length: 13
V: TRBV9
J: TRBJ2-3
size: NA
D: NA
DNA: TGTGCCAGCAGCCCACCACAGACGGATACGCAGTATTTT
CDR3: CASSPPQTDTQYF

length: 12
V: TRBV29-1
J: TRBJ2-2
size: NA
D: NA
DNA: TGCACCATTGCTACGAACACCGGAGAGCTGTTTTTT
CDR3: CTIATNTGELFF

length: 14
V: TRBV2
J: TRBJ1-1
size: few
D: NA
DNA: TGTGCCAGCAGTGAACGAGGGGGAGGCACTGAAGCTTTCTTT
CDR3: CASSERGGGTEAFF

length: 12
V: TRBV13
J: TRBJ1-2
size: few
D: NA
DNA: TGTGCCAGCAGTTTAGACGGATATGGCTACACCTTC
CDR3: CASSLDGYGYTF

length: 14
V: TRBV5-4
J: TRBJ2-5
size: few
D: NA
DNA: TGTGCCAGCAGCCAGGAATGGGGACAAGAGACCCAGTACTTC
CDR3: CASSQEWGQETQYF

length: 13
V: TRBV7-8
J: TRBJ2-7
size: few
D: NA
DNA: TGTGCCAGCAGCTTAGAACTAGCAAGAGAGCAGTACTTC
CDR3: CASSLELAREQYF

length: 13
V: TRBV27
J: TRBJ1-1
size: NA
D: NA
DNA: TGTGCCAGCAGTTTTACGGGGAACACTGAAGCTTTCTTT
CDR3: CASSFTGNTEAFF

length: 14
V: TRBV10-3
J: TRBJ2-7
size: few
D: NA
DNA: TGTGCCATCAGTGAGTCGAGCACGTCGGTCGGGCAGTACTTC
CDR3: CAISESSTSVGQYF

length: 15
V: TRBV19
J: TRBJ2-2
size: NA
D: NA
DNA: TGTGCCAGTAGTATCGGACCTCCGAACACCGGGGAGCTGTTTTTT
CDR3: CASSIGPPNTGELFF

length: 14
V: TRBV11-2
J: TRBJ2-7
size: few
D: NA
DNA: TGTGCCAGCAGCTCGGGACGGTTTACCTACGAGCAGTACTTC
CDR3: CASSSGRFTYEQYF

length: 15
V: TRBV9
J: TRBJ1-3
size: few
D: NA
DNA: TGTGCCAGCAGCGTAGCAGCGAGCTCTGGAAACACCATATATTTT
CDR3: CASSVAASSGNTIYF

length: 13
V: TRBV19
J: TRBJ2-3
size: NA
D: NA
DNA: TGTGCCAGTAGTGGGGTTTCCACAGATACGCAGTATTTT
CDR3: CASSGVSTDTQYF

length: 14
V: TRBV28
J: TRBJ1-6
size: NA
D: NA
DNA: TGTGCCAGCGGTCGGACGGGAAATAATTCACCCCTCCACTTT
CDR3: CASGRTGNNSPLHF

length: 15
V: TRBV7-2
J: TRBJ2-7
size: few
D: TRBD2
DNA: TGTGCCAGCAGCGCCTCCGTCGGGGGGGTCTACGAGCAGTACTTC
CDR3: CASSASVGGVYEQYF

length: 15
V: TRBV15
J: TRBJ2-5
size: NA
D: TRBD1
DNA: TGTGCCACCAGCACTGGGGACAGTTCTCAAGAGACCCAGTACTTC
CDR3: CATSTGDSSQETQYF

length: 14
V: TRBV11-3
J: TRBJ2-1
size: few
D: TRBD2
DNA: TGTGCCAGCAGCTTGGGACTAGCTATAGATGAGCAGTTCTTC
CDR3: CASSLGLAIDEQFF

length: 12
V: TRBV28
J: TRBJ1-2
size: few
D: TRBD1
DNA: TGTGCCAGCAGTCGACAGGGGTTTGGCTACACCTTC
CDR3: CASSRQGFGYTF

length: 12
V: TRBV28
J: TRBJ2-1
size: NA
D: NA
DNA: TGTGCCAGCAGTCTCAGGGAAAGTGAGCAGTTCTTC
CDR3: CASSLRESEQFF

length: 13
V: TRBV6-1
J: TRBJ1-2
size: NA
D: NA
DNA: TGTGCCAGTCGGCCGGGGGTTAACTATGGCTACACCTTC
CDR3: CASRPGVNYGYTF

length: 15
V: TRBV18
J: TRBJ2-7
size: NA
D: TRBD1
DNA: TGTGCCAGCTCACCAAGACAGGGGGCTATCTACGAGCAGTACTTC
CDR3: CASSPRQGAIYEQYF

length: 12
V: TRBV30
J: TRBJ1-6
size: NA
D: NA
DNA: TGTGCCTGGAGTCCTTCCTATTCACCCCTCCACTTT
CDR3: CAWSPSYSPLHF

length: 13
V: TRBV11-1
J: TRBJ1-1
size: NA
D: NA
DNA: TGTGCCAGCAGCCCCCGGGGGGACACTGAAGCTTTCTTT
CDR3: CASSPRGDTEAFF

length: 15
V: TRBV7-2
J: TRBJ2-5
size: few
D: TRBD2
DNA: TGTGCCAGCAGCTTGGGACTAGCGGGGTGGGAGACCCAGTACTTC
CDR3: CASSLGLAGWETQYF